This entry lists 22 T cell receptor beta chains sequenced from one sample in a study of CD8 T cells in ankylosing spondylitis. MiXCR, run by TCRdb on the 5' RACE reads, gives a single entry per CDR3 protein. Among a few hundred thousand distinct CDR3 sequences listed, roughly 13% were seen once. The antigens of these receptors remain unknown. Broader study findings: Among TCR beta sequences, a motif of roughly 8 highly homologous variants appeared characteristic of ankylosing spondylitis blood.

Input material: blood, either unsorted or a sorted T cell fraction (not recorded which). Receptors originate from a male donor with ankylosing spondylitis.

This clonotype was counted many times. J is TRBJ1-1 and V is TRBV3-1; D gene unclear. The germline V and J ends were trimmed by 2 bases and 6 bases, with 10 bases remaining between them. This CDR3 is built from 13 residues. Germline CDR1 is LGHDT and CDR2 is YNNKEL (reference sequence). For the CDR3, the DNA is TGTGCCAGCAGCCAACCCGTTGGGGCTGAAGCTTTCTTT. Translating gives CASSQPVGAEAFF.

This clonotype was seen only a few times. The rearrangement uses TRBV5-5 and TRBJ2-2; D call uncertain. Germline loops: CDR1 SGHKS, CDR2 YYEKEE (reference sequence). Trimming pared 4 bases from V and 1 base from J, leaving 8 bases between. The length of the CDR3 is 14 residues. This CDR3 is CASSARRNTGELFF. The CDR3 DNA is TGTGCCAGCAGCGCCCGGAGGAACACCGGGGAGCTGTTTTTT. Based on the CDR3 plus reference TRBV5-5 and TRBJ2-2, the full variable domain is DAGVTQSPTHLIKTRGQQVTLRCSPISGHKSVSWYQQVLGQGPQFIFQYYEKEERGRGNFPDRFSARQFPNYSSELNVNALLLGDSALYLCASSARRNTGELFFGEGSRLTVL.

The chain carries TRBV19 and TRBJ1-2; weak D call: TRBD1 (5 bases). The germline CDR1 and CDR2 sequences are LNHDA and SQIVND (reference sequence). The CDR3 has 14 amino acids. Between the trimmed V and J ends, which lost 5 bases and 4 bases, there was a span of 14 bases. DNA for the CDR3: TGTGCCAGTAGTGAAAGGTGGGACTCCTATGGCTACACCTTC. Its protein is CASSERWDSYGYTF.

The chain joins TRBV5-5 to TRBJ2-1; D ambiguous. With 4 bases removed from V and 8 bases from J, the gap between germline ends came to 16 bases. Germline CDR1 reads SGHKS; CDR2 reads YYEKEE (reference sequence). The CDR3 contains 14 residues. The CDR3, as DNA: TGTGCCAGCAGCCCCGGGCTCCCCGGCGATGAGCAGTTCTTC. Its translation: CASSPGLPGDEQFF. Drawing the rest from reference TRBV5-5 and TRBJ2-1, the complete variable domain is DAGVTQSPTHLIKTRGQQVTLRCSPISGHKSVSWYQQVLGQGPQFIFQYYEKEERGRGNFPDRFSARQFPNYSSELNVNALLLGDSALYLCASSPGLPGDEQFFGPGTRLTVL.

This clonotype was seen repeatedly, ten times or more. The chain couples TRBV29-1 to TRBJ1-5; TRBD1 is a possible D gene (6 bases). CDR1 is SQVTM and CDR2 is ANQGSEA in the germline V gene. Trimming stripped 4 bases from V and 2 bases from J, with 9 bases between. CDR3 size: 13 residues. The CDR3 loop reads CSVAGARNQPQHF. The CDR3 nucleotides are TGCAGCGTTGCGGGGGCCCGCAATCAGCCCCAGCATTTT.

The gene calls are TRBV20-1 and TRBJ2-3; D gene ambiguous. The V and J ends lost 3 bases and 0 bases respectively, with 19 bases between them. The CDR3 extends over 17 amino acids. The germline gives CDR1 DFQATT, CDR2 SNEGSKA (reference sequence). CDR3 in amino acids: CSARPTDRTLSTDTQYF. In DNA form, the CDR3 reads TGCAGTGCTAGGCCGACCGACCGAACCCTGAGCACAGATACGCAGTATTTT.

This clonotype has a count of ten or more. The chain is built from TRBV5-1 and TRBJ1-1; unclear D gene. Germline assignment: CDR1 SGHRS and CDR2 YFSETQ. The CDR3 has 13 residues. V was clipped by 0 bases and J by 1 base, with 4 bases between them. In DNA form, the CDR3 reads TGCGCCAGCAGCTTGGGGGCGAACACTGAAGCTTTCTTT. Encoded protein: CASSLGANTEAFF.

This clonotype was counted a few times. J is TRBJ2-3 and V is TRBV3-1, with D unclear. Trimming stripped 5 bases from V and 2 bases from J, with 8 bases between. The germline V gene has CDR1 LGHDT and CDR2 YNNKEL (reference sequence). The CDR3 runs 13 residues. Here the CDR3 reads CASSWKNTDTQYF. The CDR3, as DNA: TGTGCCAGCAGCTGGAAAAACACAGATACGCAGTATTTT.

V gene TRBV20-1 combines with J gene TRBJ2-1; D is perhaps TRBD2 (6 bases). The CDR3 covers 15 residues. Germline V CDR1 and CDR2: DFQATT, SNEGSKA (reference sequence). Here the CDR3 reads CREHFRAAGAWEQFF. The CDR3 coding sequence is TGCAGGGAGCATTTCCGGGCAGCGGGTGCATGGGAGCAGTTCTTC.

This chain joins TRBV7-2 and TRBJ2-5; 10 nucleotides line up with TRBD1. The CDR3 consists of 15 residues. Germline V CDR1 and CDR2: SGHTA, FQGNSA. Unmatched junction bases numbered 8, after V lost 5 bases and J lost 5 bases. The CDR3 reads CASSPQTGGWETQYF. CDR3 coding DNA: TGTGCCAGCAGCCCACAGACAGGGGGCTGGGAGACCCAGTACTTC.

This clonotype was picked up a small number of times. The chain is built from TRBV20-1 and TRBJ2-5; a possible D gene is TRBD2 (7 bases). V was clipped by 5 bases and J by 5 bases, with 12 bases between them. This CDR3 comprises 12 residues. Germline CDR1 is DFQATT and CDR2 is SNEGSKA (reference sequence). As DNA, the CDR3 is TGCAGTGCTTATGAGGGGGGGGAGACCCAGTACTTC. Encoded protein: CSAYEGGETQYF.

The rearrangement links TRBV11-3 to TRBJ2-1, with D possibly TRBD1 on 5 matching bases. V gave up 2 bases and J gave up 10 bases, with 12 bases separating them. Looked up from germline, CDR1 is SGHNT and CDR2 is YENEEA. The CDR3 loop spans 13 amino acids. CDR3 coding DNA: TGTGCCAGCAGCTTACGGTTGCAGGGAGAGCAGTTCTTC. Protein sequence: CASSLRLQGEQFF.

V usage is TRBV11-2 and J usage is TRBJ2-6; D tentatively reads TRBD1 or TRBD2 (5 bases each). CDR1 and CDR2 from the germline V gene are SGHAT and FQNNGV. Trimming took 4 bases from V and 4 from J, leaving 17 bases between them. This CDR3 has 17 residues. CDR3 DNA: TGTGCCAGCAGCTCCCCCGGGGCCATCGGCGGGGCCAACGTCCTGACTTTC. Protein: CASSSPGAIGGANVLTF.

The rearrangement uses TRBV24-1 and TRBJ2-5; 9 bases are a match to TRBD1. The germline gives CDR1 KGHDR, CDR2 SFDVKD. CDR3 length: 14 residues. V dropped 3 bases and J dropped 5; count of bases not matched to a gene: 3. The CDR3 DNA reads as TGTGCCACCAGTGATCGAGGACAGGGGGAGACCCAGTACTTC. Protein product: CATSDRGQGETQYF.

V usage is TRBV5-1 and J usage is TRBJ2-5; D is unclear. In germline, CDR1 is SGHRS, CDR2 YFSETQ. V was cut by 3 bases and J by 2 bases, with 5 bases left in between. CDR3 size: 12 residues. The CDR3, as DNA: TGCGCCAGCAGCTCCATGCAAGAGACCCAGTACTTC. Amino acid sequence: CASSSMQETQYF.

This clonotype was counted between two and nine times. The chain employs TRBV12-3 or TRBV12-4 and TRBJ1-4, with 8 nucleotides matching TRBD1. The CDR3 has 17 amino acids. J lost 12 bases, V lost 1 base, and 16 bases had no gene match. The CDR3 region is CASSLVQPPWQGAELFF. In nucleotides, the CDR3 is TGTGCCAGCAGTTTAGTCCAACCGCCCTGGCAGGGGGCTGAACTGTTTTTT.

The count of this clonotype is one. This chain connects TRBV3-1 to TRBJ2-1; D not certain. V was pared by 4 bases and J by 6 bases, with 10 bases between. CDR3 size: 13 residues. CDR1 and CDR2 (germline): LGHDT, YNNKEL (reference sequence). The CDR3 protein is CASSPQSSNEQFF. The CDR3 bases are TGTGCCAGCAGCCCGCAATCATCCAATGAGCAGTTCTTC.

The chain recombines TRBV20-1 with TRBJ1-5, with TRBD1 matching 7 bases. CDR1 is DFQATT, CDR2 SNEGSKA, per germline (reference sequence). V shed 6 bases, J shed 0 bases, and the junction held 11 bases outside the gene matches. This CDR3 comprises 16 residues. CDR3 sequence: CSAGTDRPYSNQPQHF. In nucleotides, the CDR3 is TGCAGTGCCGGGACAGATCGACCGTATAGCAATCAGCCCCAGCATTTT.

The sample holds a few counts of this clonotype. The V and J genes are TRBV19 and TRBJ2-1, with 7 positions matching TRBD1. Germline lookup yields CDR1 LNHDA and CDR2 SQIVND (reference sequence). This CDR3 is 13 amino acids long. Trimming took 6 bases from V and 5 from J; bases not matched to a gene: 4. As DNA, the CDR3 is TGTGCCAGTAGCGGACAGGCTCACAATGAGCAGTTCTTC. This gives the protein CASSGQAHNEQFF. The full variable domain, its missing parts supplied by reference TRBV19 and TRBJ2-1, is DGGITQSPKYLFRKEGQNVTLSCEQNLNHDAMYWYRQDPGQGLRLIYYSQIVNDFQKGDIAEGYSVSREKKESFPLTVTSAQKNPTAFYLCASSGQAHNEQFFGPGTRLTVL.

This clonotype was detected only a few times. This chain links TRBV5-1 with TRBJ1-5, with unresolved D. Germline CDR1 SGHRS, CDR2 YFSETQ. Trimming cost V 4 bases and J 0 bases, with 11 bases left between them. This CDR3 is built from 15 residues. CDR3 protein: CASSLDLNSNQPQHF. DNA for the CDR3: TGCGCCAGCAGCCTGGACCTGAATAGCAATCAGCCCCAGCATTTT.

J is TRBJ2-7 and V is TRBV11-1; D may match TRBD1 or TRBD2 (5 bases each). The CDR3 length is 13 residues. The germline V gene encodes CDR1 SGHAT and CDR2 FQDESV (reference sequence). V lost 5 bases to trimming and J lost 3 bases, with 11 bases between them. The CDR3 is CASSVGRYYEQYV. CDR3 coding DNA: TGTGCCAGCAGCGTGGGACGGTACTACGAGCAGTACGTC.

The chain has TRBV12-3 or TRBV12-4 and TRBJ2-7, with D perhaps TRBD2 (6 bases). The germline V and J ends were trimmed by 5 bases and 5 bases, with 16 bases remaining between them. This CDR3 spans 14 amino acids. For the CDR3, the DNA is TGTGCCAGCAGTCACGCCGGGGGAGCCCACGAGCAGTACTTC. This codes for CASSHAGGAHEQYF.